The 23 T cell receptor beta chains reported below all come from one sample, sequenced in a study of blood T cell repertoires in COVID-19. TCRdb's copy holds only in-frame clones and misses some; the assay was immunoSEQ multiplex PCR. The table lists more than 250,000 clones, roughly 82% of them singletons, with around 1.7% in the top ten. Sequences were obtained from peripheral blood. These receptor sequences come from a woman in her 50s with acute or convalescent COVID-19.

This rearrangement joins TRBV9 to TRBJ2-1, with 9 bases lining up with TRBD2. Trimming cost V 3 bases and J 0 bases; bases outside gene matches: 7. CDR1 SGDLS and CDR2 YYNGEE come from the germline V gene. The CDR3 has 17 amino acids. The CDR3 region is CASSAVIAGDSYNEQFF. For the CDR3, the DNA is TGTGCCAGCAGCGCCGTCATAGCGGGAGACTCCTACAATGAGCAGTTCTTC.

The chain combines TRBV6-2 or TRBV6-3 with TRBJ2-7; 9 bases line up with TRBD2. This CDR3 comprises 17 residues. The ends lost 4 bases at V and 1 base at J; junction bases unmatched: 11. Germline loops: CDR1 MNHEY, CDR2 SVGEGT. CDR3 DNA: TGTGCCAGCAGTTCACCTCAAGCGGGAGGCATATCCTACGAGCAGTACTTC. Translating gives CASSSPQAGGISYEQYF.

This chain joins TRBV15 and TRBJ1-2; 7 bases fit TRBD1. This CDR3 region has 14 residues. The V gene end was trimmed by 0 bases and the J gene end by 5 bases; junction bases not matched to a gene: 3. From germline, CDR1 is LNHNV and CDR2 YYDKDF (reference sequence). The CDR3 DNA reads as TGTGCCACCAGCAGAGAGGGGACAGTTTATGGCTACACCTTC. It specifies CATSREGTVYGYTF.

The chain combines TRBV7-6 with TRBJ1-6, with 8 bases matching TRBD1. CDR3 length: 14 amino acids. Unmatched junction bases numbered 3, after V lost 4 bases and J lost 7 bases. The germline CDR1 and CDR2 sequences are SGHVS and FNYEAQ. CDR3 in DNA: TGTGCCAGCAGCTCGACAGGGGAAAATTCACCCCTCCACTTT. Residues: CASSSTGENSPLHF.

The V gene is TRBV6-2 or TRBV6-3, the J gene TRBJ1-1; D perhaps matches TRBD1 (6 bases). The V gene lost 2 bases and the J gene lost 7 bases, with 11 bases spanning the gap. The length of the CDR3 is 13 residues. The germline V gene has CDR1 MNHEY and CDR2 SVGEGT. In nucleotides, the CDR3 is TGTGCCAGCAGTTACCCCGGGACACGTGAAGCTTTCTTT. The encoded protein is CASSYPGTREAFF.

The V gene is TRBV3-1 (or the pseudogene TRBV3-2), the J gene TRBJ2-7; D not certain. Trimming took off 3 bases at V and 6 bases at J, with 6 bases between the two ends. Germline V CDR1 and CDR2: LGHDT, YNNKEL (reference sequence). The CDR3 totals 11 residues. This CDR3 is CASSQAGEQYF. CDR3 nucleotide sequence: TGTGCCAGCAGCCAGGCAGGCGAGCAGTACTTC.

The chain links TRBV3-1 (or the pseudogene TRBV3-2) to TRBJ1-1, with 8 positions matching TRBD1. The CDR3 covers 14 residues. Germline V gene sequence: CDR1 LGHDT, CDR2 YNNKEL (reference sequence). J was trimmed by 6 bases and V by 5 bases; bases with no gene match: 8. The CDR3 here is CASSTQQGGAEAFF. CDR3 DNA sequence: TGTGCCAGCAGCACCCAACAGGGGGGAGCTGAAGCTTTCTTT.

V usage is TRBV29-1 and J usage is TRBJ2-1, with 7 bases identical to TRBD2. J gave up 7 bases and V 6 bases, and 6 bases lay outside the gene matches. CDR3 length equals 12 residues. Germline assignment: CDR1 SQVTM and CDR2 ANQGSEA. In DNA, the CDR3 is TGCAGCGTCGGTAGCGGGTATAATGAGCAGTTCTTC. It yields the protein CSVGSGYNEQFF.

This sequence joins TRBV30 and TRBJ2-4; unclear D gene. Germline V gene sequence: CDR1 GTSNPN, CDR2 SVGIG (reference sequence). The CDR3 extends over 18 amino acids. V shed 3 bases and J shed 0 bases, with 21 bases lying between them. The CDR3 DNA reads as TGTGCCTGGAGGAGAGGAGTTTACGGAAGGCTAGCCAAAAACATTCAGTACTTC. Translating gives CAWRRGVYGRLAKNIQYF. The full variable domain, in which reference TRBV30 and TRBJ2-4 provide the parts outside the CDR3, is SQTIHQWPATLVQPVGSPLSLECTVEGTSNPNLYWYRQAAGRGLQLLFYSVGIGQISSEVPQNLSASRPQDRQFILSSKKLLLSDSGFYLCAWRRGVYGRLAKNIQYFGAGTRLSVL.

The chain joins TRBV5-1 to TRBJ1-1; 10 positions agree with TRBD1. CDR3 length equals 14 residues. V trimming: 5 bases; J trimming: 6 bases; junction bases outside the gene matches: 7. CDR1 is SGHRS and CDR2 is YFSETQ in the germline V gene. The CDR3, as DNA: TGCGCCAGCAGATTGACAGGGGGCGCGTCTGAAGCTTTCTTT. It encodes CASRLTGGASEAFF.

The genes are TRBV5-1 and TRBJ1-2; tentative D call: TRBD1 (5 bases). The CDR3 runs to 14 residues. Trimming left V 0 bases short and J 4 bases short, with 10 bases between. In germline, CDR1 is SGHRS, CDR2 YFSETQ. The DNA of the CDR3 is TGCGCCAGCAGCTTGGGCGGGACTCGCTATGGCTACACCTTC. Its protein is CASSLGGTRYGYTF. Looking up the rest from reference TRBV5-1 and TRBJ1-2 gives the full variable domain: KAGVTQTPRYLIKTRGQQVTLSCSPISGHRSVSWYQQTPGQGLQFLFEYFSETQRNKGNFPGRFSGRQFSNSRSEMNVSTLELGDSALYLCASSLGGTRYGYTFGSGTRLTVV.

This clone was seen once. The chain has TRBV28 and TRBJ1-5; 8 bases align to TRBD1. CDR3 length equals 15 residues. V shed 3 bases and J 6 bases; nucleotides not matched to a gene: 7. CDR1 and CDR2 (germline): MDHEN, SYDVKM. The CDR3 sequence is CASSFNRGTPQPQHF. The DNA for the CDR3 is TGTGCCAGCAGTTTTAACAGGGGGACCCCTCAGCCCCAGCATTTT.

The chain uses TRBV6-5 and TRBJ2-7; a possible D gene is TRBD1 (6 bases). This CDR3 comprises 15 residues. Germline V gene lookup returns CDR1 MNHEY and CDR2 SVGAGI. V was shortened by 0 bases and J by 0 bases, with 9 bases between the two germline ends. The CDR3 spells CASSYSWTASYEQYF. CDR3 DNA: TGTGCCAGCAGTTACTCGTGGACAGCCTCCTACGAGCAGTACTTC.

In nucleotides, the CDR3 is TGTGCCAGCAGCTCGGACAGGGTGCATTATCAGCCCCAGCATTTT. This translates into CASSSDRVHYQPQHF. The chain links TRBV7-9 to TRBJ1-5, with 8 bases fitting TRBD1. Unmatched junction bases numbered 7, after V lost 4 bases and J lost 5 bases. This CDR3 region has 15 residues. Germline CDR1 reads SEHNR; CDR2 reads FQNEAQ (reference sequence).

This clone has more than one count but fewer than ten. The chain joins TRBV20-1 to TRBJ2-7; D unclear. Trimming took 4 bases from V and 4 from J, leaving 8 bases between them. The CDR3 length is 11 residues. The germline V gene has CDR1 DFQATT and CDR2 SNEGSKA (reference sequence). DNA for the CDR3: TGCAGTGCTAACTCAGGATACGAGCAGTACTTC. It encodes CSANSGYEQYF.

V is TRBV23-1 and J is TRBJ2-3, with D tentatively TRBD1 (6 bases). TRBV23-1 counts as an open reading frame of uncertain function. The CDR3 sequence is 15 residues long. V dropped 6 bases and J dropped 0 bases, with 13 bases sitting between them. The DNA of the CDR3 is TGCGCCAGCAGCCCGTGGGGGCGGAGCACAGATACGCAGTATTTT. As protein: CASSPWGRSTDTQYF.

This rearrangement joins TRBV18 to TRBJ2-7; 9 bases line up with TRBD1. Per germline, CDR1 KGHSH and CDR2 LQKENI. V trimming: 2 bases; J trimming: 0 bases; junction bases outside the gene matches: 14. The length of the CDR3 is 19 residues. CDR3 DNA: TGTGCCAGCTCACCAATTCTTGCGACAGGGGGAAGGGGCTCCTACGAGCAGTACTTC. It encodes CASSPILATGGRGSYEQYF.

The chain recombines TRBV13 with TRBJ2-5; perhaps TRBD2 as D (5 bases). In germline, CDR1 is PRHDT, CDR2 FYEKMQ (reference sequence). Trimming pared 0 bases from V and 5 bases from J, leaving 13 bases between. This CDR3 comprises 15 residues. The CDR3 reads CASSLGPGSAETQYF. The CDR3 DNA follows: TGTGCCAGCAGCTTAGGCCCAGGTAGCGCTGAGACCCAGTACTTC.

The chain uses TRBV28 and TRBJ1-5; 11 bases fit TRBD1. CDR1 MDHEN and CDR2 SYDVKM come from the germline V gene. The V gene end was trimmed by 6 bases and the J gene end by 4 bases; junction bases not matched to a gene: 5. The CDR3 is 15 amino acids. The DNA for the CDR3 is TGTGCCAGCAGATACGGGACAGGGGGGAATCAGCCCCAGCATTTT. It translates to CASRYGTGGNQPQHF.

The genes are TRBV3-1 (or the pseudogene TRBV3-2) and TRBJ2-1; TRBD1 aligns across 8 bases. With V trimmed by 4 bases and J by 4 bases, 9 bases remained unmatched. The CDR3 is 16 amino acids. CDR1 is LGHDT and CDR2 is YNNKEL in the germline V gene (reference sequence). The CDR3 coding sequence is TGTGCCAGCAGCCGATTTCAGGGGGCACGTTACAATGAGCAGTTCTTC. Its protein is CASSRFQGARYNEQFF.

This clone has only a few counts. The chain combines TRBV3-1 (or the pseudogene TRBV3-2) with TRBJ1-4; 7 nucleotides line up with TRBD1. V lost 4 bases to trimming and J lost 6 bases; unmatched junction nucleotides: 8. The CDR3 covers 15 residues. CDR1 and CDR2 from the germline V gene are LGHDT and YNNKEL (reference sequence). CDR3 residues: CASSLTRDSHEKLFF. CDR3 DNA sequence: TGTGCCAGCAGCCTGACCCGGGACAGTCATGAAAAACTGTTTTTT.

The gene calls are TRBV24-1 and TRBJ2-5, with TRBD1 matching over 8 bases. The CDR3 has 17 residues. The V segment lost 4 bases and the J segment 5 bases; nucleotides outside the gene matches: 14. Germline V CDR1 and CDR2: KGHDR, SFDVKD. CDR3 region: CATSDSAAGGPGETQYF. CDR3 nucleotides: TGTGCCACCAGTGACTCCGCTGCAGGGGGCCCGGGGGAGACCCAGTACTTC.

V gene TRBV6-5 combines with J gene TRBJ1-1, with 9 bases identical to TRBD1. Germline V gene sequence: CDR1 MNHEY, CDR2 SVGAGI. The CDR3 has 15 residues. J gave up 0 bases and V 4 bases, and 3 bases lay outside the gene matches. For the CDR3, the DNA is TGTGCCAGCAGTTGGACAGGGGATTTGAACACTGAAGCTTTCTTT. This encodes CASSWTGDLNTEAFF.